The 14 T cell receptor beta chains below all came from one sample that was sequenced in a study of shared clonotypes between healthy human individuals. Measured with immunoSEQ multiplex PCR; TCRdb has only the in-frame clones, and not every one. The data contain 2,500,000 or so clones, over 85% of them singletons. Sequenced sample: naive CD4+ T cells sorted from blood. Sample subset: CD45RA+ positively selected. The receptors come from a man between 18 and 35 years old in good health.

With respect to this clone: Other DNA sequences in the same sample also yield this CDR3. This chain links TRBV19 with TRBJ1-1; 7 bases match TRBD1. The CDR3 length is 14 residues. Germline V gene sequence: CDR1 LNHDA, CDR2 SQIVND (reference sequence). The junction had 7 bases not matched to a gene; V was cut back by 7 bases and J by 2 bases. The CDR3 spells CASKETGLNTEAFF. The CDR3 DNA sequence: TGTGCCAGTAAAGAGACAGGGTTAAACACTGAAGCTTTCTTT.

This clone was recorded once. The chain carries TRBV21-1 and TRBJ1-5. TRBV21-1 is marked as a pseudogene. This CDR3 has 12 residues. CDR3 bases: TGTGCCAGCAGCATAGGGGAGGAGCCCCAGCATTTT. This translates into CASSIGEEPQHF.

This clone showed up just once. At one boundary the junction diverges from the germline segment, which might be a read error. J is TRBJ2-5 and V is TRBV7-7, with 10 nucleotides matching TRBD2. The CDR3 sequence is 16 residues long. The germline CDR1 and CDR2 sequences are SSHAT and FNYEAQ (reference sequence). The CDR3 nucleotides are TGTGCTAGCAGCTTACAGCTAGCGGGAGTGGGAGAGACCCAGTACTTC. Protein sequence: CASSLQLAGVGETQYF.

As to this clone: The sample has other DNA sequences that encode this CDR3 too. The V gene is TRBV9, the J gene TRBJ2-7; the match to TRBD1 covers 7 bases. Trimming removed 0 bases from V and 0 bases from J; junction bases left unmatched: 3. The CDR3 sequence is 15 residues long. Per germline, CDR1 SGDLS and CDR2 YYNGEE. This CDR3 reads CASSVGGTASYEQYF. The CDR3 region has the DNA TGTGCCAGCAGCGTAGGAGGGACAGCCTCCTACGAGCAGTACTTC.

This chain links TRBV18 with TRBJ2-2; TRBD2 agrees at 10 bases. V was clipped by 0 bases and J by 1 base; unmatched bases: 5. Germline V gene sequence: CDR1 KGHSH, CDR2 LQKENI. The CDR3 is made up of 18 amino acids. CDR3 nucleotides: TGTGCCAGCTCACCACCAAGCGGGAGGGCCGGGAACACCGGGGAGCTGTTTTTT. Amino acids: CASSPPSGRAGNTGELFF.

Remarks on this clone: Other DNA sequences in the same sample also yield this CDR3. The chain recombines TRBV6-5 with TRBJ1-5, with D possibly being TRBD1 (5 bases). CDR1 MNHEY and CDR2 SVGAGI come from the germline V gene. V was shortened by 0 bases and J by 4 bases, with 7 bases between the two germline ends. The CDR3 contains 14 residues. The CDR3 DNA is TGTGCCAGCAGTTACTCGCAGGGAAATCAGCCCCAGCATTTT. Residues: CASSYSQGNQPQHF.

V gene TRBV18 combines with J gene TRBJ2-3, with a possible D match to TRBD2 (6 bases). This CDR3 spans 11 amino acids. Germline V gene sequence: CDR1 KGHSH, CDR2 LQKENI. With 4 bases removed from V and 10 bases from J, the gap between germline ends came to 9 bases. DNA for the CDR3: TGTGCCAGCTCACACGGGACTCCGCAGTATTTT. It yields the protein CASSHGTPQYF.

The chain uses TRBV28 and TRBJ2-3; 9 bases agree with TRBD2. The V gene end was trimmed by 8 bases and the J gene end by 5 bases; junction bases not matched to a gene: 11. The germline CDR1 and CDR2 sequences are MDHEN and SYDVKM. The CDR3 totals 15 residues. This CDR3 is CASSAGAGGLDTQYF. The CDR3 nucleotides read TGTGCCAGCTCCGCCGGTGCGGGAGGGCTAGATACGCAGTATTTT.

The V gene is TRBV18, the J gene TRBJ2-3; D call uncertain. CDR3 length: 13 amino acids. V was pared by 6 bases and J by 4 bases, with 11 bases between. In germline, CDR1 is KGHSH, CDR2 LQKENI. For the CDR3, the DNA is TGTGCCAGCTCTTACGGGCAGTCAGATACGCAGTATTTT. Amino acid sequence: CASSYGQSDTQYF.

This rearrangement joins TRBV19 to TRBJ2-1, with a weak D call TRBD2 (6 bases). This CDR3 is 16 amino acids long. The ends were cut back, 5 bases at V and 0 bases at J, with 14 bases in the middle. CDR1 is LNHDA, CDR2 SQIVND, per germline (reference sequence). The CDR3 is CASSRGGKSSYNEQFF. The CDR3 region has the DNA TGTGCCAGTAGTCGTGGGGGGAAGAGCTCCTACAATGAGCAGTTCTTC. The whole variable domain, filled in from reference TRBV19 and TRBJ2-1, reads DGGITQSPKYLFRKEGQNVTLSCEQNLNHDAMYWYRQDPGQGLRLIYYSQIVNDFQKGDIAEGYSVSREKKESFPLTVTSAQKNPTAFYLCASSRGGKSSYNEQFFGPGTRLTVL.

This clone was picked up one time. V is TRBV19 and J is TRBJ1-5; a weak D match, TRBD1 (5 bases). Germline loops: CDR1 LNHDA, CDR2 SQIVND (reference sequence). Deletions cut 5 bases from V and 4 bases from J, with 9 bases between. CDR3 length: 13 amino acids. CDR3: CASSPTENQPQHF. The CDR3, as DNA: TGTGCCAGTAGTCCGACAGAAAATCAGCCCCAGCATTTT.

This clone was counted once. The V and J genes are TRBV10-3 and TRBJ2-7; no definite D call. The CDR3 has 13 amino acids. From germline, CDR1 is ENHRY and CDR2 SYGVKD. The V end was cut by 2 bases, the J end by 2 bases, with 7 bases between. The CDR3 bases are TGTGCCATCAGTGAGGTTTCCGCCTACGAGCAGTACTTC. Translated, it gives CAISEVSAYEQYF.

The rearrangement joins TRBV10-2 to TRBJ2-2; 7 nucleotides agree with TRBD1. CDR1 and CDR2 from the germline V gene are WSHSY and SAAADI. The CDR3 is 13 amino acids. The trim removed 6 bases at V and 7 bases at J, leaving 5 bases unmatched. The CDR3 DNA follows: TGCGCCAGCAGCGAACAGGGGCGCGGGGAGCTGTTTTTT. It codes for CASSEQGRGELFF.

The chain recombines TRBV4-1 with TRBJ1-2; no firm D call. CDR1 MGHRA and CDR2 YSYEKL come from the germline V gene. V lost 2 bases, J lost 0 bases, and 4 bases lay in between. The CDR3 is 13 amino acids. CDR3 in amino acids: CASSQTTNYGYTF. The DNA for the CDR3 is TGCGCCAGCAGCCAAACTACTAACTATGGCTACACCTTC.